The source of this T cell receptor (beta chain) is a study of somatic mutations in cytotoxic T cells in rheumatoid arthritis. Across the study: Flow sorting at nearly 100% purity was applied to some V beta antibody-stained T-cell populations, which included V beta1+ cells sequenced for TCRB. General study results and limits: Each of about an eighth of the roughly 60 patients had a largest CD8+ clone that made up more than 20% of CD8+ cells.

As regards this clone: Its antigen remains unidentified.

Produced via immunoSEQ multiplex PCR; TCRdb's table is partial and in-frame only. This sample has around 15,000 clones, with roughly 70% found just once. Sequencing input: CD8+ T cells sorted from blood. This clonotype was obtained from an adult with rheumatoid arthritis.

CDR3 in amino acids: CASRKTGLLFYEQYF. CDR3 in DNA: TGTGCCAGCAGGAAAACAGGGCTCTTATTCTACGAGCAGTACTTC. V and J are TRBV6-1 and TRBJ2-7, with a weak D call TRBD1 (6 bases). V gave up 6 bases and J gave up 3 bases, with 18 bases separating them. This CDR3 has 15 amino acids. The germline V gene has CDR1 MNHNS and CDR2 SASEGT.